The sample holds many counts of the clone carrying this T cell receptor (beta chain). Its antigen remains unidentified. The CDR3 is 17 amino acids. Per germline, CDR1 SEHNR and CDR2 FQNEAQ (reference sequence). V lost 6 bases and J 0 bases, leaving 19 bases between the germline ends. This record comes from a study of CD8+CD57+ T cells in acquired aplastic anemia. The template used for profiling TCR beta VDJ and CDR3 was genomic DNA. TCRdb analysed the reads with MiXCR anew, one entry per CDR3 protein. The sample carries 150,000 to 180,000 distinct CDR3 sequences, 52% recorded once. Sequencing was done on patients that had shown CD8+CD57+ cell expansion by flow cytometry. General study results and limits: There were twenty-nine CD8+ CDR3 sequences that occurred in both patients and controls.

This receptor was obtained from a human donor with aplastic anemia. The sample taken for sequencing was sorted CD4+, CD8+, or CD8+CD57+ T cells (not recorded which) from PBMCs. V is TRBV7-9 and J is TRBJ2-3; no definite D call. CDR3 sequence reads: CASRLPGSPDSTDTQYF. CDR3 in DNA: TGTGCCAGCAGGTTACCTGGTAGCCCTGATAGCACAGATACGCAGTATTTT.